Presented here are 12 T cell receptor beta chains from one specimen sequenced in a study of human T cells and chemical hapten exposure. TCRdb reanalysed the RACE reads using MiXCR and keeps one entry per CDR3 protein. The sample lists some 71,000 distinct CDR3 sequences, 11% seen once, with roughly 1.5% in the top ten. Described time point: patch test 3, about 24 weeks after DPC sensitization. The treatment was: therapeutic diphenylcyclopropenone sensitization with weekly scalp DPC. Specimen: whole blood, collected in connection with sensitization to the hapten diphenylcyclopropenone (DPC). The receptors derive from a woman aged 45-65 years with alopecia areata. Some clones in this sample may be carry-over from other donors' samples.

In its sample, this clonotype was seen many times. The J gene is TRBJ2-3, the V gene TRBV29-1, with 7 bases aligning to TRBD2. CDR1 and CDR2 (germline): SQVTM, ANQGSEA. The CDR3 is 13 residues long. J lost 4 bases, V lost 5 bases, and 6 bases had no gene match. In nucleotides, the CDR3 is TGCAGCGTTATAGGCGGGGGATCAGATACGCAGTATTTT. It translates to CSVIGGGSDTQYF.

This clonotype was detected only a few times. The chain combines TRBV7-9 with TRBJ2-1; D might be TRBD2 (6 bases). With 4 bases removed from V and 8 bases from J, the gap between germline ends came to 21 bases. The V gene's germline CDR1 is SEHNR and CDR2 FQNEAQ (reference sequence). This CDR3 is 16 amino acids long. Here the CDR3 reads CASSSELALFFDEQFF. In nucleotides, the CDR3 is TGTGCCAGCAGCTCTGAACTAGCTCTCTTTTTCGATGAGCAGTTCTTC.

The chain employs TRBV7-9 and TRBJ1-3; no reliable D call. The CDR3 is 14 amino acids. The germline gives CDR1 SEHNR, CDR2 FQNEAQ (reference sequence). V was shortened by 3 bases and J by 0 bases, with 6 bases between the two germline ends. This CDR3 reads CASSFSISGNTIYF. DNA of the CDR3: TGTGCCAGCAGCTTTTCGATCTCTGGAAACACCATATATTTT. The complete variable domain, with remaining parts taken from reference TRBV7-9 and TRBJ1-3, reads DTGVSQNPRHKITKRGQNVTFRCDPISEHNRLYWYRQTLGQGPEFLTYFQNEAQLEKSRLLSDRFSAERPKGSFSTLEIQRTEQGDSAMYLCASSFSISGNTIYFGEGSWLTVV.

The rearrangement links TRBV29-1 to TRBJ2-7; no definite D call. The CDR3 is 13 amino acids. V lost 3 bases, J lost 1 base, and 10 bases lay in between. Germline CDR1 SQVTM, CDR2 ANQGSEA. DNA for the CDR3: TGCAGCGTTGATTGGGCCGATTCCTACGAGCAGTACTTC. It specifies CSVDWADSYEQYF.

The rearrangement links TRBV5-6 to TRBJ1-6; 8 nucleotides agree with TRBD1. The V gene's germline CDR1 is SGHDT and CDR2 YYEEEE. Losses at the gene ends were 1 base for V and 6 bases for J; bases not matched to a gene: 3. This CDR3 contains 15 residues. CDR3 amino acids: CASSLPGGSNSPLHF. CDR3 sequence (DNA): TGTGCCAGCAGCTTGCCAGGGGGCAGTAATTCACCCCTCCACTTT.

This clonotype was detected many times. V and J are TRBV5-6 and TRBJ1-2, with 9 positions matching TRBD1. The CDR3 consists of 13 residues. The germline V gene has CDR1 SGHDT and CDR2 YYEEEE. The trim removed 5 bases at V and 8 bases at J, leaving 7 bases unmatched. The CDR3 here is CASRTTGGGGYTF. In DNA, the CDR3 is TGTGCCAGCAGGACAACAGGGGGCGGCGGCTACACCTTC.

There are a few counts of this clonotype. This chain links TRBV7-3 with TRBJ2-6; 10 nucleotides match TRBD2. CDR3 length equals 17 residues. Germline V gene lookup returns CDR1 SGHTA and CDR2 FQGTGA. V shed 5 bases, J shed 2 bases, and the junction held 6 bases outside the gene matches. In nucleotides, the CDR3 is TGTGCCAGCAGCACCTCTAGCGGGAGAACTGGGGCCAACGTCCTGACTTTC. It is translated as CASSTSSGRTGANVLTF.

The table lists this clonotype with a few counts. V and J are TRBV11-3 and TRBJ2-2; D is undetermined. Looked up from germline, CDR1 is SGHNT and CDR2 is YENEEA. CDR3 length: 16 amino acids. Trimming removed 3 bases at V and 1 base at J, with 12 bases between. The CDR3 is CASSFGGSVNTGELFF. DNA of the CDR3: TGTGCCAGCAGCTTCGGCGGCTCCGTGAACACCGGGGAGCTGTTTTTT.

This clonotype was seen ten or more times. This rearrangement joins TRBV12-3 or TRBV12-4 to TRBJ2-1; D is possibly TRBD2 (6 bases). The CDR3 runs to 16 residues. V was trimmed by 5 bases and J by 1 base, leaving 15 bases between them. The CDR3 region is CASSRQGGNSYNEQFF. The CDR3 coding sequence is TGTGCCAGCAGTCGCCAGGGAGGAAATTCCTACAATGAGCAGTTCTTC.

The chain carries TRBV6-5 and TRBJ1-2, with D unclear. Trimming removed 2 bases from V and 0 bases from J, with 7 bases in between. This CDR3 comprises 14 residues. Germline V gene sequence: CDR1 MNHEY, CDR2 SVGAGI. Here the CDR3 DNA reads TGTGCCAGCAGTTACGTCGGGTCTAACTATGGCTACACCTTC. Its translation: CASSYVGSNYGYTF.

This clonotype was detected many times. The chain carries TRBV3-1 and TRBJ1-5; D perhaps matches TRBD1 (6 bases). The germline V gene has CDR1 LGHDT and CDR2 YNNKEL (reference sequence). CDR3 length equals 15 residues. Trimming removed 4 bases from V and 3 bases from J, with 13 bases in between. CDR3 region: CASSPGDRPNQPQHF. The DNA for the CDR3 is TGTGCCAGCAGCCCAGGGGACCGTCCCAATCAGCCCCAGCATTTT.

The V call is TRBV4-1, the J call TRBJ1-5; the D gene is possibly TRBD1 (5 bases). V lost 3 bases to trimming and J lost 0 bases, with 9 bases between them. The CDR3 covers 15 residues. The germline V gene has CDR1 MGHRA and CDR2 YSYEKL. CDR3 loop: CASSQGPYSNQPQHF. The CDR3 bases are TGCGCCAGCAGCCAGGGACCTTATAGCAATCAGCCCCAGCATTTT.